The source of this TCR beta chain is a study of lymphopenia after photon versus proton radiotherapy. Points from the study as a whole: After the lymphocyte nadir, photon-treated repertoires showed oligoclonal expansion, especially of CD8+ Temra cells. Post-nadir TCR diversity decline inversely tracked overall survival among those who died. Better survival with proton therapy was suggested as possible, not demonstrated. Under photons, naive T cells and diversity fell while effector/memory populations rose.

Produced via immunoSEQ multiplex PCR; TCRdb's table is partial and in-frame only. The table lists 67,000 or so clones, 80% to 90% of them singletons, with more than 10% in the top ten. On this clone: The target antigen is unknown.

This sequence was found in an elderly man with esophageal cancer. The sample here was peripheral blood, taken from a patient treated with proton-based radiotherapy.

The CDR3 sequence is CASGRSGGGDTQYF. The CDR3 nucleotides read TGTGCCAGCGGTCGGAGCGGGGGCGGAGATACGCAGTATTTT. The chain recombines TRBV27 with TRBJ2-3, with TRBD2 matching over 8 bases. The CDR3 is 14 amino acids. The germline V gene has CDR1 MNHEY and CDR2 SMNVEV (reference sequence). Trimming at V came to 8 bases and at J to 5 bases, leaving 9 bases not matched to a gene.